This T cell receptor (beta chain) is drawn from a study of blood T cell repertoires in COVID-19. Assay used: immunoSEQ multiplex PCR; TCRdb lists only in-frame clones, some missing. The table shows about 180,000 clones, with about 80% occurring only once. This clone was recorded only once. Sequenced material: peripheral blood. The origin of this receptor is a human donor in a cohort sampled during active COVID-19.

In DNA, the CDR3 is TGTGCCAGCTCGGTGGACAGGGAAGGCGAGCAGTACTTC. This translates into CASSVDREGEQYF. V and J are TRBV18 and TRBJ2-7, with TRBD1 matching 8 bases. The J segment lost 6 bases and the V segment lost 6 bases, leaving 7 bases of the junction unmatched. The CDR3 loop spans 13 amino acids. The germline gives CDR1 KGHSH, CDR2 LQKENI.